The source of this TCR beta chain is a study of blood T cell repertoires in COVID-19. Repertoires were generated with immunoSEQ multiplex PCR, while TCRdb's copy carries only in-frame clones and drops some. This table has 150,000 to 200,000 clones, approximately 87% appearing once. The CDR3 runs 12 residues. Trimming took off 6 bases at V and 7 bases at J, with 15 bases between the two ends. The germline V gene encodes CDR1 SQVTM and CDR2 ANQGSEA. This clone was recorded only once. The source of this sequence is a man between 65 and 85 years old with active or convalescent COVID-19. Sequenced sample: peripheral blood. This chain joins TRBV29-1 and TRBJ1-2; D is ambiguous. The DNA of the CDR3 is TGCAGCGTCTTCCCCGGGTTGGGTGGCTACACCTTC. Protein: CSVFPGLGGYTF.